Below, 9 T cell receptor beta chains from the same sample are listed, as sequenced in a study of neurological immune-mediated disorders. TCRdb recomputed calls from the 5' RACE reads with MiXCR, one row per CDR3 protein. This table holds 28,000 or so distinct CDR3 sequences, around 21% found once. Material for sequencing was PBMCs. These receptors were collected from a woman aged 60 to 75 in good health.

This clonotype has ten or more counts. CDR3 sequence reads: CASSLTGRGHPYNEQFF. DNA of the CDR3: TGTGCCAGCAGTTTAACCGGGAGGGGGCATCCCTACAATGAGCAGTTCTTC. The chain has TRBV12-3 or TRBV12-4 and TRBJ2-1; the D gene is possibly TRBD2 (8 bases). Trimming left V 2 bases short and J 2 bases short, with 16 bases between. CDR3 size: 17 residues.

This clonotype showed up many times. The J gene is TRBJ2-1, the V gene TRBV15; 13 bases map to TRBD2. Germline CDR1 is LNHNV and CDR2 is YYDKDF (reference sequence). The CDR3 sequence is 13 residues long. V lost 6 bases to trimming and J lost 7 bases; unmatched junction nucleotides: 0. CDR3 DNA: TGTGCCACCAGGACTAGCGGGAGGAATGAGCAGTTCTTC. Translation: CATRTSGRNEQFF.

This clonotype was counted many times. The rearrangement uses TRBV6-2 or TRBV6-3 and TRBJ2-7, with D hard to call. Trimming left V 6 bases short and J 3 bases short, with 15 bases between. CDR1 is MNHEY and CDR2 is SVGEGT in the germline V gene. There are 14 residues in the CDR3. The CDR3 loop is CASSPGGLSYEQYF. In DNA, the CDR3 is TGTGCCAGCAGCCCCGGCGGCCTTAGCTACGAGCAGTACTTC.

This clonotype was observed many times. The chain joins TRBV6-1 to TRBJ1-5; tentatively, D is TRBD1 (5 bases). This CDR3 contains 13 residues. Germline V gene lookup returns CDR1 MNHNS and CDR2 SASEGT. V gave up 7 bases and J gave up 6 bases, with 13 bases separating them. The CDR3 protein is CASTGIAAQPQHF. CDR3 sequence (DNA): TGTGCCAGCACAGGGATAGCAGCTCAGCCCCAGCATTTT.

The sample holds many counts of this clonotype. The CDR3 DNA reads TGTGCCAGCAGCCAAGAATCCCCTAGCGGGGGGACCGGGGAGCTGTTTTTT. Protein: CASSQESPSGGTGELFF. V gene TRBV3-1 combines with J gene TRBJ2-2; 11 nucleotides align to TRBD2. The CDR3 length is 17 residues. Germline V gene sequence: CDR1 LGHDT, CDR2 YNNKEL (reference sequence). The V segment lost 0 bases and the J segment 5 bases; nucleotides outside the gene matches: 5.

This clonotype was recorded many times. The chain couples TRBV5-1 to TRBJ2-1; 9 bases fit TRBD1. With 0 bases clipped from V and 7 bases from J, the junction kept 2 bases outside the gene matches. The CDR3 extends over 14 amino acids. CDR1 SGHRS and CDR2 YFSETQ come from the germline V gene. DNA for the CDR3: TGCGCCAGCAGCTTGGCACAGGGGGCAAATGAGCAGTTCTTC. Protein: CASSLAQGANEQFF.

This clonotype was seen a handful of times. The rearrangement links TRBV19 to TRBJ2-7; 7 bases are a match to TRBD2. Germline V gene lookup returns CDR1 LNHDA and CDR2 SQIVND (reference sequence). With 5 bases clipped from V and 3 bases from J, the junction kept 7 bases outside the gene matches. The CDR3 contains 14 residues. The CDR3 nucleotides read TGTGCCAGTAGTCCAGCGGGGCTTTACTACGAGCAGTACTTC. This encodes CASSPAGLYYEQYF.

In this sample, this clonotype turned up many times. This rearrangement joins TRBV6-2 or TRBV6-3 to TRBJ2-3; 7 nucleotides match TRBD1. The CDR3 is made up of 14 amino acids. The germline CDR1 and CDR2 sequences are MNHEY and SVGEGT. Losses at the gene ends were 6 bases for V and 1 base for J; bases not matched to a gene: 4. CDR3 in DNA: TGTGCCAGCAGGATCGACAGGGGCACAGATACGCAGTATTTT. Protein product: CASRIDRGTDTQYF.

This clonotype came up many times. J is TRBJ1-1 and V is TRBV7-3; D ambiguous. CDR1 and CDR2 (germline): SGHTA, FQGTGA. The CDR3 is 14 amino acids. Trimming took 3 bases from V and 6 from J, leaving 14 bases between them. This CDR3 reads CASSFGGLGPEAFF. CDR3 nucleotides: TGTGCCAGCAGCTTTGGTGGGCTTGGCCCTGAAGCTTTCTTT.